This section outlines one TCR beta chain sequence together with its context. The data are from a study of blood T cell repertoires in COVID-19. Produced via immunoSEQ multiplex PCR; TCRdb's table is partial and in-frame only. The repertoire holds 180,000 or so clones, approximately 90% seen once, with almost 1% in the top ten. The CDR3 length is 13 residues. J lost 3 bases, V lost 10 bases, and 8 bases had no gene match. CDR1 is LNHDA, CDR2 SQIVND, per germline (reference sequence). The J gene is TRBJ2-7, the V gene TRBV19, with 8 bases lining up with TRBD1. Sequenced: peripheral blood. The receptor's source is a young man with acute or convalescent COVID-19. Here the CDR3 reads CATESGTGYEQYF. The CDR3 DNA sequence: TGTGCCACCGAATCCGGGACAGGCTACGAGCAGTACTTC.